This paragraph covers one T cell receptor beta chain sequence. The data stem from a study of radiation and T cells in renal cell carcinoma. Clones were sequenced by immunoSEQ multiplex PCR, and TCRdb holds only the in-frame ones, with some missing. The table has roughly 150,000 clones, less than 90% seen once. Described time point: baseline pretreatment blood. Regarding treatment: 15 Gy SBRT to primary tumor, nephrectomy 4 weeks later. Clear cell pathology was present in this patient's renal cell carcinoma. Germline V lookup: CDR1 MNHEY, CDR2 SVGAGI. This CDR3 contains 13 residues. Trimming took off 2 bases at V and 7 bases at J, with 6 bases between the two ends.

The V gene is TRBV6-5, the J gene TRBJ1-6; D remains unclear. Specimen: blood, collected from a patient whose treatment included radiotherapy and nephrectomy. The TCR was taken from a woman aged 70-85 years with renal cell carcinoma. The DNA for the CDR3 is TGTGCCAGCAGTTACAACGAGAATTCACCCCTCCACTTT. Its protein product is CASSYNENSPLHF.